This record looks at one T cell receptor beta chain sequence and its context. The antigen is undetermined. These data originate in a study of T cell repertoires in cytomegalovirus infection. The wider study: The authors relied on CMV epitopes, both recently identified HLA-C-restricted and well-studied HLA-B-restricted. Evidence of both CMV infection and a matching HLA type came from public TCR beta signatures.

The CDR3 sequence is 14 residues long. CDR1 is SEHNR, CDR2 FQNEAQ, per germline (reference sequence). The V segment lost 4 bases and the J segment 2 bases; nucleotides outside the gene matches: 3. A single record per CDR3 protein comes from TCRdb applying MiXCR to the reads. The sample holds 49,000 or so distinct CDR3 sequences, roughly 19% seen once. V is TRBV7-9 and J is TRBJ2-7; 9 bases map to TRBD1. The sample here was CD8+ T cells from cultured PBMCs, taken from culture after CMV antigen stimulation. The receptor was derived from a human donor in good health (CMV status not recorded). Some clones in this sample may be carry-over from other donors' samples. For the CDR3, the DNA is TGTGCCAGCAGCTCAGGGGACAGGGCCTACGAGCAGTACTTC. Protein sequence: CASSSGDRAYEQYF.